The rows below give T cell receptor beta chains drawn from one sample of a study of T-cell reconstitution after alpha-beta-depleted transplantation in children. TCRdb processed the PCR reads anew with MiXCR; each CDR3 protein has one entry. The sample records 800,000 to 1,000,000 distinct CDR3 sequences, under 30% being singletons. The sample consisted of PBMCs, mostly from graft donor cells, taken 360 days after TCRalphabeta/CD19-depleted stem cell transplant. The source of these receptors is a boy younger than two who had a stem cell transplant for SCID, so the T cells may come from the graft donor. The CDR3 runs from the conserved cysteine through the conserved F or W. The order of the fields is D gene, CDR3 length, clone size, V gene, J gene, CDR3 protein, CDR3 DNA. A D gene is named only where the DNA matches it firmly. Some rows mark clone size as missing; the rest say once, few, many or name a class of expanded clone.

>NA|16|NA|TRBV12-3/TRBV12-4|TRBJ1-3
CASSPRQAAWGNTIYF
TGTGCCAGCAGTCCCCGACAGGCCGCGTGGGGTAATACCATATATTTT
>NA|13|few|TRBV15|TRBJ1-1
CATSSQLNTEAFF
TGTGCCACCAGCAGCCAGTTGAACACTGAAGCTTTCTTT
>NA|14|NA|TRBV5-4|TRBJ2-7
CASSNLDHNYEQYF
TGTGCCAGCAGCAATCTCGACCATAACTACGAGCAGTACTTC
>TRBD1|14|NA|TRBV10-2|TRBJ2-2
CASRDRGNTGELFF
TGCGCCAGCAGGGACAGGGGGAACACCGGGGAGCTGTTTTTT
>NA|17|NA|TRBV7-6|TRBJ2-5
CASSLGVMGGRQETQYF
TGTGCCAGCAGCTTAGGGGTAATGGGGGGCAGACAAGAGACCCAGTACTTC
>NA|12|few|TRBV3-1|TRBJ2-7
CASSQVDNKQYF
TGTGCCAGCAGCCAAGTTGACAACAAGCAGTACTTC
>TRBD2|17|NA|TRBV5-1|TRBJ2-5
CASSLLKGAGVEETQYF
TGCGCCAGCAGCTTGCTGAAGGGAGCGGGGGTCGAAGAGACCCAGTACTTC
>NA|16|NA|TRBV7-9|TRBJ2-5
CASSLVGTSGRETQYF
TGTGCCAGCAGCTTAGTTGGTACATCAGGGCGAGAGACCCAGTACTTC
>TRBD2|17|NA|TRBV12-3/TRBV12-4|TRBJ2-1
CASSPLILAGGYNEQFF
TGTGCCAGCAGTCCGTTAATACTAGCGGGGGGGTACAATGAGCAGTTCTTC
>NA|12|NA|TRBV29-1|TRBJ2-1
CSVEAGFNEQFF
TGCAGCGTTGAAGCAGGGTTCAATGAGCAGTTCTTC
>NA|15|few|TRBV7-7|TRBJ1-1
CASSPLTGSGTEAFF
TGTGCCAGCAGCCCCTTGACAGGTTCAGGCACTGAAGCTTTCTTT
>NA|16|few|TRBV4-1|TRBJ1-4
CASSQGPGPPNEKLFF
TGCGCCAGCAGCCAAGGGCCGGGACCGCCGAACGAAAAACTGTTTTTT
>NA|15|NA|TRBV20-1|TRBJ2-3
CSAKQFAGTADTQYF
TGCAGTGCTAAGCAATTTGCGGGGACTGCAGATACGCAGTATTTT
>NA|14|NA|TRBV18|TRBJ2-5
CASSAGPGEETQYF
TGTGCCAGCTCGGCGGGACCTGGGGAAGAGACCCAGTACTTC
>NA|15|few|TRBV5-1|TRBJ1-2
CASSSTGPPVYGYTF
TGCGCCAGCAGCTCCACTGGCCCTCCAGTCTATGGCTACACCTTC
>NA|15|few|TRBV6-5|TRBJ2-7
CASSYSSGNDYEQYF
TGTGCCAGCAGTTACTCGAGTGGGAACGACTACGAGCAGTACTTC
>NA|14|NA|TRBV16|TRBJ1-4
CASSWTAYNEKLFF
TGTGCCAGCTCCTGGACAGCTTATAATGAAAAACTGTTTTTT
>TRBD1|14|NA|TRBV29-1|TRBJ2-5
CSVETGTVEETQYF
TGCAGCGTTGAAACCGGGACAGTTGAAGAGACCCAGTACTTC
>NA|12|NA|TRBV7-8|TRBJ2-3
CASTKLGDTQYF
TGTGCCAGCACCAAACTTGGGGATACGCAGTATTTT
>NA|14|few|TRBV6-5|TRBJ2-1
CASSYSRTNNEQFF
TGTGCCAGCAGTTACTCGAGGACCAACAATGAGCAGTTCTTC
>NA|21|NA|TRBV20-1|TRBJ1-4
CSARDEEIISPVFETNEKLFF
TGCAGTGCTAGAGACGAAGAGATAATCTCCCCAGTATTCGAAACTAATGAAAAACTGTTTTTT
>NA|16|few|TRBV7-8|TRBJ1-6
CASSLEIGPRNSPLHF
TGTGCCAGCAGCTTAGAAATAGGGCCCCGGAATTCACCCCTCCACTTT
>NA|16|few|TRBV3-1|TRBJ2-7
CASSHAFGRGDYEQYF
TGTGCCAGCAGCCACGCATTCGGACGAGGGGACTACGAGCAGTACTTC
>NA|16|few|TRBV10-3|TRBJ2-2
CAIGNPGGGSTGELFF
TGTGCCATCGGGAACCCAGGGGGCGGGAGCACCGGGGAGCTGTTTTTT
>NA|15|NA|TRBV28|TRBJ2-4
CASSLGGYGKNIQYF
TGTGCCAGCAGTTTAGGGGGGTACGGCAAAAACATTCAGTACTTC
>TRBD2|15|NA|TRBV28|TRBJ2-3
CASSPPAGAVYTQYF
TGTGCCAGCAGCCCTCCAGCGGGGGCCGTATATACGCAGTATTTT
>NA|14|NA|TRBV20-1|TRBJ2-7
CSARDSHQYYEQYF
TGCAGTGCCCGGGACTCCCACCAGTACTACGAGCAGTACTTC
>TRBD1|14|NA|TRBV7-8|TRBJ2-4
CASSFDRVGNIQYF
TGTGCCAGCAGCTTCGACAGGGTGGGAAACATTCAGTACTTC
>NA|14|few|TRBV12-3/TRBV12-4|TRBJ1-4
CASSLGLPSEKLFF
TGTGCCAGCAGCCTTGGCCTGCCCTCAGAAAAACTGTTTTTT
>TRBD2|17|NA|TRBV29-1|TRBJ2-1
CSVDGVAGEGSYNEQFF
TGCAGCGTTGACGGGGTAGCGGGGGAAGGCTCCTACAATGAGCAGTTCTTC
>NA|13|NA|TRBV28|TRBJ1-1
CASSLGAQVRQRF
TGTGCCAGCAGTTTAGGGGCCCAGGTACGCCAAAGATTT
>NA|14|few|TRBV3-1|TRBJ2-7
CASSPEPPTYEQYF
TGTGCCAGCAGCCCGGAGCCTCCAACCTACGAGCAGTACTTC
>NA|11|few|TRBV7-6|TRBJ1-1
CASSPGGAAFF
TGTGCCAGCAGCCCCGGGGGCGCAGCTTTCTTT
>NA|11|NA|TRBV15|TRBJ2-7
CATSRGAEQYF
TGTGCCACCAGCAGAGGGGCCGAGCAGTACTTC
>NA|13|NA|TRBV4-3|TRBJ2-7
CASSRQTGYEQYF
TGCGCCAGCAGCCGCCAGACGGGTTACGAGCAGTACTTC
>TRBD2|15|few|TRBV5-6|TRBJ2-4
CASSLRQGGRNIQYF
TGTGCCAGCAGCTTGAGGCAGGGCGGGAGAAACATTCAGTACTTC
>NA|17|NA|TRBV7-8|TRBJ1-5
CASSLVGGAYSNQPQHF
TGTGCCAGCAGCTTAGTGGGGGGGGCGTATAGCAATCAGCCCCAGCATTTT
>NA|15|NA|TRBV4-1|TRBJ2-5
CASSQDGGPQETQYF
TGCGCCAGCAGCCAAGATGGGGGACCCCAAGAGACCCAGTACTTC
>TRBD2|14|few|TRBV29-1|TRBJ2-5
CSLSGGGRGETQYF
TGCAGCTTGAGCGGCGGGGGGCGGGGAGAGACCCAGTACTTC
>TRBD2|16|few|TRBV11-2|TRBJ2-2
CASSLDARGVPGELFF
TGTGCCAGCAGCTTAGACGCTCGGGGGGTCCCCGGGGAGCTGTTTTTT
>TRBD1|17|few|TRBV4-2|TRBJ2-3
CASSQDRDRGITDTQYF
TGTGCCAGCAGCCAAGATCGGGACAGGGGTATAACAGATACGCAGTATTTT
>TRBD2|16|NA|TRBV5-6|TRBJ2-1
CASSPGLAGANNEQFF
TGTGCCAGCAGCCCTGGACTAGCGGGGGCCAACAATGAGCAGTTCTTC
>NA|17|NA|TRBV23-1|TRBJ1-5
CASSQMGDNSKYQPQHF
TGCGCCAGCAGTCAAATGGGGGACAATAGTAAATATCAGCCCCAGCATTTT
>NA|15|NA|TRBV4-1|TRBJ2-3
CASSQSYGSTDTQYF
TGCGCCAGCAGCCAAAGTTACGGGAGCACAGATACGCAGTATTTT
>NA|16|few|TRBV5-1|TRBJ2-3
CASSSSGRSSADTQYF
TGCGCCAGCAGCTCGTCCGGACGTTCTTCGGCAGATACGCAGTATTTT
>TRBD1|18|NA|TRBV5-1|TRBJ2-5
CASSLEGTGFGLRETQYF
TGCGCCAGCAGCTTGGAGGGGACAGGTTTCGGGTTAAGAGAGACCCAGTACTTC
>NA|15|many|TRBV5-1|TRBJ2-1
CASSLDIFSYNEQFF
TGCGCCAGCAGCTTGGACATCTTCTCCTACAATGAGCAGTTCTTC
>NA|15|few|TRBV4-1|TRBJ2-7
CASSQDPAGHYEQYF
TGCGCCAGCAGCCAAGATCCCGCAGGGCACTACGAGCAGTACTTC
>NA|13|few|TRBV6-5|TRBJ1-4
CASSYSTREKLFF
TGTGCCAGCAGTTACTCGACCCGGGAAAAACTGTTTTTT